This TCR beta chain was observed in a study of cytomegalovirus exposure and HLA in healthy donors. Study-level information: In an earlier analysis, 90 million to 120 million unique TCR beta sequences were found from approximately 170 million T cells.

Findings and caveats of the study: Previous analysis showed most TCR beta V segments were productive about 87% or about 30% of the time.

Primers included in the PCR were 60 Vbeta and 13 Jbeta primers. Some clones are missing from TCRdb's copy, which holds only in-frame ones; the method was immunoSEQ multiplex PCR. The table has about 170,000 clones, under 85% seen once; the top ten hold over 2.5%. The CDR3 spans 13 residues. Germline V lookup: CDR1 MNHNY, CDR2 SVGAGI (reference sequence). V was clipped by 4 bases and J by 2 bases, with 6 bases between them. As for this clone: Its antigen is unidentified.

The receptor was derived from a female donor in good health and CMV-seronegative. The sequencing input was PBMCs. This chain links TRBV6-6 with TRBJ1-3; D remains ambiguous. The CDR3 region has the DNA TGTGCCAGCAGTTCCGGAGCTGGAAACACCATATATTTT. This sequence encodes CASSSGAGNTIYF.